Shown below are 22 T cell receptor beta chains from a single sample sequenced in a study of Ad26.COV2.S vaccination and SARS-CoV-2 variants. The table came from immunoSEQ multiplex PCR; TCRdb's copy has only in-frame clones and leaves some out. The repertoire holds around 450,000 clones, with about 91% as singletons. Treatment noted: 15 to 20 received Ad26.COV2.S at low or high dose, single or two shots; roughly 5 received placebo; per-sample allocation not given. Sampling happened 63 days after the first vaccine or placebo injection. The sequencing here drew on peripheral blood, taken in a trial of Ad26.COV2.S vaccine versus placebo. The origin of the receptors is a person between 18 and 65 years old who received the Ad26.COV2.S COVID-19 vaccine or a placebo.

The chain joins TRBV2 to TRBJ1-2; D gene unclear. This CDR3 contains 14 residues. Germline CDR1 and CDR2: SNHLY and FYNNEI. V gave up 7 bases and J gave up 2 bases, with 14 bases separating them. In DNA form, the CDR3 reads TGTGCCAGCATTCCAACGACCTACAACTATGGCTACACCTTC. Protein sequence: CASIPTTYNYGYTF. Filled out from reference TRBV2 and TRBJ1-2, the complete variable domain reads EPEVTQTPSHQVTQMGQEVILRCVPISNHLYFYWYRQILGQKVEFLVSFYNNEISEKSEIFDDQFSVERPDGSNFTLKIRSTKLEDSAMYFCASIPTTYNYGYTFGSGTRLTVV.

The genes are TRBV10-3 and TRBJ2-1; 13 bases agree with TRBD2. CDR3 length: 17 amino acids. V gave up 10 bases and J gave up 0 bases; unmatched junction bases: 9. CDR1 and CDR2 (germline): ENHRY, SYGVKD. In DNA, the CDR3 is TGTGCCACCAATCCGGGACTAGCGGGGAGCTCCTACAATGAGCAGTTCTTC. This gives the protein CATNPGLAGSSYNEQFF.

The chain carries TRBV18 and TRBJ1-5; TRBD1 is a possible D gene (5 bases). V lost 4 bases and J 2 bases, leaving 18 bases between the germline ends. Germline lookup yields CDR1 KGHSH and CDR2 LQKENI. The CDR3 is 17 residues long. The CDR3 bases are TGTGCCAGCTCACAAACAAACAGGCGAAGAGGCAATCAGCCCCAGCATTTT. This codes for CASSQTNRRRGNQPQHF.

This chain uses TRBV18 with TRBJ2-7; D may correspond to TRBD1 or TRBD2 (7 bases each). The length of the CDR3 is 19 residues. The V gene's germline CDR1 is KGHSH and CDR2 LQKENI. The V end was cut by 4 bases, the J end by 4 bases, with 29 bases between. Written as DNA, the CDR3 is TGTGCCAGCTCACGGGGGCCCTGGGACAGCATCACCGGGAGGTACGAGCAGTACGTC. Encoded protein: CASSRGPWDSITGRYEQYV.

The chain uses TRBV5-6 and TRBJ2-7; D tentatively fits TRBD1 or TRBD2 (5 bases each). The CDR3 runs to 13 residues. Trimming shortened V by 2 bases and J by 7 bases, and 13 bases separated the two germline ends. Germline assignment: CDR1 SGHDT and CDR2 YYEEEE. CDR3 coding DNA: TGTGCCAGCAGCTTCGAGGGGCCGAAGGAGCAGTACTTC. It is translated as CASSFEGPKEQYF.

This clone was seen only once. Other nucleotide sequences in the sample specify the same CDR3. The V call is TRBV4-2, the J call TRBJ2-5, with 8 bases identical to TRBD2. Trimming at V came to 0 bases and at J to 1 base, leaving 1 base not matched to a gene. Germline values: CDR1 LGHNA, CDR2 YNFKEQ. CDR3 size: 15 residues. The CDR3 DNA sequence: TGTGCCAGCAGCCAAGATCGGGGGGGCCAAGAGACCCAGTACTTC. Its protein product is CASSQDRGGQETQYF.

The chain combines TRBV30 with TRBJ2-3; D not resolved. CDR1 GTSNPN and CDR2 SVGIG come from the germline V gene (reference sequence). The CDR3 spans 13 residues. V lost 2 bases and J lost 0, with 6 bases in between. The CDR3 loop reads CAWSRPSTDTQYF. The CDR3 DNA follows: TGTGCCTGGAGTCGCCCCAGCACAGATACGCAGTATTTT.

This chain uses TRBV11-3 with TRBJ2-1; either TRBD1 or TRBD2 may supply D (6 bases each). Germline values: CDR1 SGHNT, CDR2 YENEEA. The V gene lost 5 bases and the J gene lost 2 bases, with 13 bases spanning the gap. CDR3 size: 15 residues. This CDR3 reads CASSDPGEAYNEQFF. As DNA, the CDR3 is TGTGCCAGCAGCGACCCAGGGGAGGCCTACAATGAGCAGTTCTTC.

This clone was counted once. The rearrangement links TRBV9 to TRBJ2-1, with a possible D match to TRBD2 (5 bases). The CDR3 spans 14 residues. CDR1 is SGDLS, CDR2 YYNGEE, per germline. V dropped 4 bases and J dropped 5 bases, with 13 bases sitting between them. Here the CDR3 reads CASSPMRVNNEQFF. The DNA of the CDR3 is TGTGCCAGCAGCCCCATGCGGGTGAACAATGAGCAGTTCTTC.

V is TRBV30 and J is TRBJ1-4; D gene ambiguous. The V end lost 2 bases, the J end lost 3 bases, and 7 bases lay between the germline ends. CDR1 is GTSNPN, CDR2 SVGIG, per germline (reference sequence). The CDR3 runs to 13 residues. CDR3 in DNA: TGTGCCTGGAGTCGGGCAGCTAATGAAAAACTGTTTTTT. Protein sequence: CAWSRAANEKLFF.

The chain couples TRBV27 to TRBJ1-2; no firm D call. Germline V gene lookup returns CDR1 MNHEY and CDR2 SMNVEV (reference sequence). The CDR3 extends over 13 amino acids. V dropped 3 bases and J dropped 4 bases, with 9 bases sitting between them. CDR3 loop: CASSLAWGYGYTF. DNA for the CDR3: TGTGCCAGCAGTTTGGCATGGGGCTATGGCTACACCTTC.

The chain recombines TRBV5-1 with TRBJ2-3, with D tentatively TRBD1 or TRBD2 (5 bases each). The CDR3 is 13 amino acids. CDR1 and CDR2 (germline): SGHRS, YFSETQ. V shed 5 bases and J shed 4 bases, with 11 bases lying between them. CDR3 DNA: TGCGCCAGCAGTGTGGGGGATTCAGATACGCAGTATTTT. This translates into CASSVGDSDTQYF.

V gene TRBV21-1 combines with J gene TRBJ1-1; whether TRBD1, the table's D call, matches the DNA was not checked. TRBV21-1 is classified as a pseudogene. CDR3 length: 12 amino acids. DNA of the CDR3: TGTGCCAGCAGCAAACTAGACAGGGGAGGTTTCTTT. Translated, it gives CASSKLDRGGFF.

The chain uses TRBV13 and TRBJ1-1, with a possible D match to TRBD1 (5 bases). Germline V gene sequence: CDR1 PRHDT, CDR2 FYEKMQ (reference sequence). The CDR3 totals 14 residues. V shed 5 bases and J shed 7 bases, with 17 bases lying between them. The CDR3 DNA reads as TGTGCCAGCAGCCATGGGCTGGCGGGGGGTGAAGCTTTCTTT. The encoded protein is CASSHGLAGGEAFF. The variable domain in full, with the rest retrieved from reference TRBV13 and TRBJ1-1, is AAGVIQSPRHLIKEKRETATLKCYPIPRHDTVYWYQQGPGQDPQFLISFYEKMQSDKGSIPDRFSAQQFSDYHSELNMSSLELGDSALYFCASSHGLAGGEAFFGQGTRLTVV.

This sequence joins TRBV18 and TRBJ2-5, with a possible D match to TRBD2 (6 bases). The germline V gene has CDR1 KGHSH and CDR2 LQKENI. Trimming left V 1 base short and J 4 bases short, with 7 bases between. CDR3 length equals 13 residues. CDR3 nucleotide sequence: TGTGCCAGCTCACCACGGAGGGGAGAGACCCAGTACTTC. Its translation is CASSPRRGETQYF. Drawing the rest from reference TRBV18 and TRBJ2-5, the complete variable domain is NAGVMQNPRHLVRRRGQEARLRCSPMKGHSHVYWYRQLPEEGLKFMVYLQKENIIDESGMPKERFSAEFPKEGPSILRIQQVVRGDSAAYFCASSPRRGETQYFGPGTRLLVL.

In nucleotides, the CDR3 is TGCGCCAGCAGCTTGAACAGGCCCTATAATTCACCCCTCCACTTT. Its translation is CASSLNRPYNSPLHF. This chain joins TRBV5-1 and TRBJ1-6, with a weak D call TRBD1 (5 bases). The length of the CDR3 is 15 residues. The V and J ends lost 1 base and 2 bases respectively, with 7 bases between them. CDR1 and CDR2 from the germline V gene are SGHRS and YFSETQ. Full variable domain (remainder filled in from reference TRBV5-1 and TRBJ1-6): KAGVTQTPRYLIKTRGQQVTLSCSPISGHRSVSWYQQTPGQGLQFLFEYFSETQRNKGNFPGRFSGRQFSNSRSEMNVSTLELGDSALYLCASSLNRPYNSPLHFGNGTRLTVT.

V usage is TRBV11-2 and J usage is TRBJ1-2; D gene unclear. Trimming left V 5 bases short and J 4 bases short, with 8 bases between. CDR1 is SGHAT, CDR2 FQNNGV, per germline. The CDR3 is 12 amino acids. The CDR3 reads CASSETPYGYTF. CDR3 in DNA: TGTGCCAGCAGCGAGACCCCCTATGGCTACACCTTC.

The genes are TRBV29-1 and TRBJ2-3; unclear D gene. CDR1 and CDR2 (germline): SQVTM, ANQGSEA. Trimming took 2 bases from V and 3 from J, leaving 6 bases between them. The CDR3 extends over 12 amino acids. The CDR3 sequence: CSVEQATDTQYF. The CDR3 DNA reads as TGCAGCGTTGAACAGGCGACAGATACGCAGTATTTT.

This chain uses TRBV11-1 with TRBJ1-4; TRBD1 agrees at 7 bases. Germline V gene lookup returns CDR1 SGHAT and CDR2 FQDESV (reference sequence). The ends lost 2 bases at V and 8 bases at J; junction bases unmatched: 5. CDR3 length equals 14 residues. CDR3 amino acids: CASSLTRTGEKLFF. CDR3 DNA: TGTGCCAGCAGCTTAACTCGGACAGGCGAAAAACTGTTTTTT. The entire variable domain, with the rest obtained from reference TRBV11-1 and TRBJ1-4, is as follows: EAEVAQSPRYKITEKSQAVAFWCDPISGHATLYWYRQILGQGPELLVQFQDESVVDDSQLPKDRFSAERLKGVDSTLKIQPAELGDSAMYLCASSLTRTGEKLFFGSGTQLSVL.

The chain's CDR3 is CASSGDRAYEQYF. The CDR3, as DNA: TGTGCCAGCAGCGGCGACAGGGCCTACGAGCAGTACTTC. The V and J genes are TRBV5-6 and TRBJ2-7, with 7 bases identical to TRBD1. CDR1 SGHDT and CDR2 YYEEEE come from the germline V gene. V trimming: 4 bases; J trimming: 2 bases; junction bases outside the gene matches: 3. The length of the CDR3 is 13 residues.

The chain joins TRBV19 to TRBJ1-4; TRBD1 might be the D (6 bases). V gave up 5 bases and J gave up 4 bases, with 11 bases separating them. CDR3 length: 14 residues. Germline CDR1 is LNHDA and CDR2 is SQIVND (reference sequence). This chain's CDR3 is CASSAGGVNEKLFF. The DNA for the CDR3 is TGTGCCAGTAGTGCGGGGGGCGTTAATGAAAAACTGTTTTTT. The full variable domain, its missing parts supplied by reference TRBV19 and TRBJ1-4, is DGGITQSPKYLFRKEGQNVTLSCEQNLNHDAMYWYRQDPGQGLRLIYYSQIVNDFQKGDIAEGYSVSREKKESFPLTVTSAQKNPTAFYLCASSAGGVNEKLFFGSGTQLSVL.

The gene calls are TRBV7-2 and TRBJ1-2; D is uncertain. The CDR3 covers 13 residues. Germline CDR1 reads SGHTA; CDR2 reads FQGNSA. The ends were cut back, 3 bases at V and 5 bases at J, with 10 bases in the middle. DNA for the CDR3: TGTGCCAGCAGCTTCACAGCGGATTATGGCTACACCTTC. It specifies CASSFTADYGYTF.